The 20 T cell receptor beta chains below come from one sample, sequenced in a study of T cell changes during pregnancy in multiple sclerosis. Assay: immunoSEQ multiplex PCR; the TCRdb copy retains only in-frame clones and omits some. The data contain approximately 47,000 clones, approximately 90% of them singletons. Sequences were derived from peripheral blood, sampled in the first trimester of pregnancy. These receptors were obtained from a female donor with multiple sclerosis, enrolled in a pregnancy study.

V usage is TRBV4-1 and J usage is TRBJ1-6; 9 bases fit TRBD1. The ends lost 3 bases at V and 8 bases at J; junction bases unmatched: 11. The CDR3 runs to 17 residues. CDR1 MGHRA and CDR2 YSYEKL come from the germline V gene. CDR3 region: CASSQLNAGQGYSPLHF. The DNA of the CDR3 is TGCGCCAGCAGCCAGCTAAATGCGGGACAGGGATATTCACCCCTCCACTTT.

CDR3 in DNA: TGTGCCAGTAGTATAGGGGGCGGGACAGGATCCTACGAGCAGTACTTC. Its protein is CASSIGGGTGSYEQYF. The chain carries TRBV19 and TRBJ2-7; TRBD1 aligns across 8 bases. Per germline, CDR1 LNHDA and CDR2 SQIVND (reference sequence). CDR3 length equals 16 residues. J lost 1 base, V lost 1 base, and 6 bases had no gene match.

The chain employs TRBV6-6 and TRBJ2-3; 8 nucleotides match TRBD2. Per germline, CDR1 MNHNY and CDR2 SVGAGI (reference sequence). The CDR3 is 16 amino acids. J gave up 4 bases and V 0 bases, and 6 bases lay outside the gene matches. The CDR3 bases are TGTGCCAGCAGTTACTCGACGGGACTAGGTGCAGATACGCAGTATTTT. The encoded protein is CASSYSTGLGADTQYF.

The rearrangement uses TRBV28 and TRBJ1-6, with TRBD1 matching over 10 bases. V trimming: 5 bases; J trimming: 10 bases; junction bases outside the gene matches: 11. Germline V gene data show CDR1 as MDHEN and CDR2 as SYDVKM. The CDR3 runs to 16 residues. The CDR3 coding sequence is TGTGCCAGCAGTCCACCGGGACAGGGGAGCTTATCACCCCTCCACTTT. It translates to CASSPPGQGSLSPLHF.

This chain joins TRBV5-6 and TRBJ2-1; TRBD1 aligns across 7 bases. J lost 3 bases, V lost 6 bases, and 15 bases had no gene match. This CDR3 has 17 amino acids. Germline-derived CDR1 and CDR2 are SGHDT and YYEEEE. The CDR3 DNA reads as TGTGCCAGCACCCCTCGAAGCGGACAGGATAACTACAATGAGCAGTTCTTC. The encoded protein is CASTPRSGQDNYNEQFF.

The chain is built from TRBV28 and TRBJ2-5; 8 bases fit TRBD2. Trimming took 6 bases from V and 4 from J; bases not matched to a gene: 7. Germline V gene sequence: CDR1 MDHEN, CDR2 SYDVKM. CDR3 length equals 14 residues. The CDR3 loop reads CASRDGGVVETQYF. The CDR3 region has the DNA TGTGCCAGCAGGGACGGGGGGGTGGTAGAGACCCAGTACTTC.

The chain couples TRBV5-5 to TRBJ2-2; D is unresolved. V lost 2 bases, J lost 8 bases, and 7 bases lay in between. CDR3 length: 12 amino acids. The germline gives CDR1 SGHKS, CDR2 YYEKEE (reference sequence). In nucleotides, the CDR3 is TGTGCCAGCAGCTTCTCGTCGGGGGAGCTGTTTTTT. This translates into CASSFSSGELFF.

The gene calls are TRBV4-2 and TRBJ1-2; tentative D call: TRBD1 (6 bases). Per the germline V gene, CDR1 is LGHNA and CDR2 is YNFKEQ. The CDR3 is made up of 16 amino acids. With 4 bases removed from V and 2 bases from J, the gap between germline ends came to 17 bases. CDR3 in amino acids: CASSRPQGGANYGYTF. The CDR3 DNA reads TGTGCCAGCAGCCGCCCTCAAGGGGGGGCGAACTATGGCTACACCTTC.

This rearrangement joins TRBV5-4 to TRBJ1-2; no clear D gene. The germline V gene has CDR1 SGHNT and CDR2 YYREEE (reference sequence). The V gene lost 0 bases and the J gene lost 2 bases, with 8 bases spanning the gap. The CDR3 is made up of 14 amino acids. In DNA form, the CDR3 reads TGTGCCAGCAGCTTGGGGGCAGGAAACTATGGCTACACCTTC. It specifies CASSLGAGNYGYTF.

The chain carries TRBV5-4 and TRBJ1-2, with D perhaps TRBD1 (5 bases). This CDR3 contains 12 residues. V lost 4 bases, J lost 7 bases, and 11 bases lay in between. CDR1 is SGHNT and CDR2 is YYREEE in the germline V gene (reference sequence). CDR3 sequence: CASSQRDFGYTF. The CDR3 region has the DNA TGTGCCAGCAGCCAGAGGGACTTTGGCTACACCTTC.

The chain links TRBV7-9 to TRBJ1-3, with 8 nucleotides matching TRBD1. V shed 2 bases, J shed 0 bases, and the junction held 6 bases outside the gene matches. CDR3 length: 17 amino acids. CDR1 SEHNR and CDR2 FQNEAQ come from the germline V gene (reference sequence). CDR3 sequence: CASSLTTGGPSGNTIYF. The CDR3, as DNA: TGTGCCAGCAGCTTAACCACAGGGGGGCCCTCTGGAAACACCATATATTTT.

V is TRBV5-6 and J is TRBJ1-6; D uncertain. Per germline, CDR1 SGHDT and CDR2 YYEEEE. The CDR3 runs to 14 residues. V was pared by 3 bases and J by 10 bases, with 14 bases between. CDR3 loop: CASSWRFKGSPLHF. The DNA of the CDR3 is TGTGCCAGCAGCTGGAGGTTTAAGGGATCACCCCTCCACTTT.

The chain uses TRBV25-1 and TRBJ1-4, with 10 bases aligning to TRBD1. CDR3 length: 18 residues. V lost 6 bases and J lost 2; bases outside the gene matches: 12. CDR1 and CDR2 from the germline V gene are MGHDK and SYGVNS. The CDR3 loop is CASSAGTGVGRTNEKLFF. In DNA, the CDR3 is TGTGCCAGCAGCGCCGGGACAGGGGTTGGTCGGACTAATGAAAAACTGTTTTTT.

V usage is TRBV5-1 and J usage is TRBJ2-7; 9 nucleotides match TRBD2. V trimming: 4 bases; J trimming: 6 bases; junction bases outside the gene matches: 11. From germline, CDR1 is SGHRS and CDR2 YFSETQ. This CDR3 has 15 residues. The CDR3 DNA is TGCGCCAGCAGCCCGTGGACTAGCGAGAGTCTCGAGCAGTACTTC. As protein: CASSPWTSESLEQYF.

This chain uses TRBV28 with TRBJ2-2; TRBD1 agrees at 9 bases. The J segment lost 0 bases and the V segment lost 5 bases, leaving 10 bases of the junction unmatched. This CDR3 contains 18 residues. The germline gives CDR1 MDHEN, CDR2 SYDVKM. Written as DNA, the CDR3 is TGTGCCAGCAGTGCCCACCCGGGACAGGGAGCGAACACCGGGGAGCTGTTTTTT. Its translation: CASSAHPGQGANTGELFF.

The chain has TRBV7-2 and TRBJ2-1; 13 nucleotides align to TRBD2. CDR3 size: 15 residues. The V gene's germline CDR1 is SGHTA and CDR2 FQGNSA. J gave up 8 bases and V 5 bases, and 6 bases lay outside the gene matches. CDR3 sequence (DNA): TGTGCCAGCAGCGAAACTAGCGGGGGGGCCGATGAGCAGTTCTTC. Translating gives CASSETSGGADEQFF.

This chain uses TRBV7-3 with TRBJ2-7; 8 nucleotides agree with TRBD1. Germline-derived CDR1 and CDR2 are SGHTA and FQGTGA. This CDR3 has 13 residues. V lost 5 bases and J lost 4; bases outside the gene matches: 4. The CDR3 protein is CASSPTGEYEQYF. The CDR3 DNA follows: TGTGCCAGCAGCCCGACAGGGGAGTACGAGCAGTACTTC.

The chain couples TRBV6-1 to TRBJ2-2; possibly TRBD2 for D (5 bases). This CDR3 has 14 residues. The V and J ends lost 10 bases and 3 bases respectively, with 15 bases between them. The germline V gene encodes CDR1 MNHNS and CDR2 SASEGT. The CDR3 region has the DNA TGTGCCACCCCCCCGGCCGGGGACACCGGGGAGCTGTTTTTT. This sequence encodes CATPPAGDTGELFF.

This chain links TRBV10-3 with TRBJ1-1; D is ambiguous. The CDR3 contains 14 residues. The germline V gene encodes CDR1 ENHRY and CDR2 SYGVKD. Trimming took 7 bases from V and 6 from J, leaving 18 bases between them. CDR3 DNA sequence: TGTGCCATCAATTCTTATTCGATTGGGCCTGAAGCTTTCTTT. Its translation: CAINSYSIGPEAFF.

For the CDR3, the DNA is TGTGCCAGCAGCCCCTCTGCTGGGGCCAACGTCCTGACTTTC. It codes for CASSPSAGANVLTF. The J gene is TRBJ2-6, the V gene TRBV7-3, with D uncertain. In germline, CDR1 is SGHTA, CDR2 FQGTGA. The CDR3 contains 14 residues. V lost 5 bases and J 2 bases, leaving 7 bases between the germline ends.